Listed below are T cell receptor beta chains from one sample, sequenced in a study of CD8+CD57+ T cells in acquired aplastic anemia. MiXCR, run by TCRdb on the reads, gives a single entry per CDR3 protein. The top ten clones hold roughly a third of a sample with about 110,000 distinct CDR3 sequences, 51% of them seen once. Sequencing was carried out using sorted CD4+, CD8+, or CD8+CD57+ T cells (not recorded which) from PBMCs. These receptors came from a human donor in good health, serving as a control. Both conserved end residues are part of each CDR3. A D gene is named only where the DNA matches it firmly. Clone size is stated in some rows and not others, as once, few, many or a class when expanded.

j_call d_call clone_size v_call cdr3_aa cdr3_nt
TRBJ1-5 . medium-sized TRBV24-1 CATSTGPNQPQHF TGTGCCACCAGTACAGGGCCGAATCAGCCCCAGCATTTT
TRBJ2-1 . . TRBV11-2 CASSRVGGDYNEQFF TGTGCCAGCAGCCGCGTAGGCGGGGACTACAATGAGCAGTTCTTC
TRBJ1-5 . many TRBV7-9 CASSLRAGDQPQHF TGTGCCAGCAGCTTACGCGCAGGGGATCAGCCCCAGCATTTT
TRBJ2-1 TRBD1 many TRBV6-1 CASSLRDSYSEQFF TGTGCCAGCAGTCTCCGGGACAGCTATAGTGAGCAGTTCTTC
TRBJ2-1 TRBD2 many TRBV4-3 CASSQLAGAKYNEQFF TGCGCCAGCAGCCAGCTAGCGGGGGCCAAATACAATGAGCAGTTCTTC
TRBJ2-3 . . TRBV29-1 CSVTRLSTDTQYF TGCAGCGTGACACGTTTAAGCACAGATACGCAGTATTTT
TRBJ2-1 . once TRBV19 CASTSGGNEQFF TGTGCCAGTACCTCGGGCGGCAATGAGCAGTTCTTC
TRBJ2-3 TRBD2 few TRBV5-1 CASSLKRGRSDTQYF TGCGCCAGCAGCTTGAAGCGGGGGCGGTCAGATACGCAGTATTTT
TRBJ2-3 TRBD2 few TRBV2 CASTGLEQYF TGTGCCAGCACAGGACTAGAGCAGTATTTT
TRBJ2-7 . few TRBV2 CASSDRQYYEQYF TGTGCCAGCAGTGACCGACAGTACTACGAGCAGTACTTC
TRBJ2-1 TRBD2 many TRBV12-3/TRBV12-4 CALSGGPYNEQFF TGTGCCTTGAGCGGGGGGCCCTACAATGAGCAGTTCTTC
TRBJ2-1 TRBD2 few TRBV20-1 CSAYQRGGLHEQFF TGCAGTGCTTATCAGCGGGGTGGACTACATGAGCAGTTCTTC
TRBJ1-2 . once TRBV7-2 CASSLSLLAGYTF TGTGCCAGCAGCCTTAGCCTTCTGGCCGGCTACACCTTC
TRBJ2-7 . . TRBV7-2 CASSSTGISYEQYF TGTGCCAGCAGCTCCACAGGGATCTCCTACGAGCAGTACTTC
TRBJ1-5 . many TRBV27 CASSLTPGTNQPQHF TGTGCCAGCAGCCTCACCCCCGGGACCAATCAGCCCCAGCATTTT
TRBJ1-2 . . TRBV12-3/TRBV12-4 CASSPAGVRNGYTF TGTGCCAGCAGTCCGGCCGGGGTAAGAAATGGCTACACCTTC
TRBJ1-2 TRBD1 . TRBV7-9 CASSAGTAGRYTF TGTGCCAGCAGCGCCGGGACAGCGGGGCGCTACACCTTC
TRBJ1-3 . many TRBV4-3 CASSQDPSEENTIYF TGCGCCAGCAGCCAAGATCCCTCGGAGGAAAACACCATATATTTT
TRBJ1-4 TRBD1 . TRBV5-4 CASSPRTGGGEKLFF TGTGCCAGCAGCCCCCGGACAGGGGGCGGTGAAAAACTGTTTTTT
TRBJ1-2 . . TRBV6-5 CASSYGGFYGYTF TGTGCCAGCAGTTACGGGGGGTTCTATGGCTACACCTTC
TRBJ2-7 . . TRBV5-1 CASSFNGDLGQYF TGCGCCAGCAGCTTTAACGGCGACCTAGGGCAGTACTTC
TRBJ2-1 TRBD2 . TRBV20-1 CSARRLAGINEQFF TGCAGTGCTAGACGTCTAGCGGGAATCAATGAGCAGTTCTTC